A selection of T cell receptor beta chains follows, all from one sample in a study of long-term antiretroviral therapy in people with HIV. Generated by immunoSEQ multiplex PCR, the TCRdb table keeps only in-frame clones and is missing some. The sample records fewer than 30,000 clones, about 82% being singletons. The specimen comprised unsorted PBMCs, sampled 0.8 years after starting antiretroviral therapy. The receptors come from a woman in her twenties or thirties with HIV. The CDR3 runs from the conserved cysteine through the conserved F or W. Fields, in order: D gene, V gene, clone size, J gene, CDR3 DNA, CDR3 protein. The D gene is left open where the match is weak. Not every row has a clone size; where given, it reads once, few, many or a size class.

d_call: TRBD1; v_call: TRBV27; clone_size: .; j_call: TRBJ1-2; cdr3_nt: TGTGCCAGCGGACCGGGACAGGGGTGGAGGAGTGATGGCTACACCTTC; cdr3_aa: CASGPGQGWRSDGYTF
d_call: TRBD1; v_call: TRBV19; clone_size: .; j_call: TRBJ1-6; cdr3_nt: TGTGCCGGAGGATCCGGGACAGGGGGCCTTCTAGGTTCACCCCTCCACTTT; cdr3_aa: CAGGSGTGGLLGSPLHF
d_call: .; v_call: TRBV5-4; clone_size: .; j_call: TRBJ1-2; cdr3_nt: TGTGCCAGCAGCTTAAACAGGGTAGACTATGGCTACACCTTC; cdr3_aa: CASSLNRVDYGYTF
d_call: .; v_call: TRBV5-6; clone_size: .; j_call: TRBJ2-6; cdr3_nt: TGTGCCAGCAGCTTGTCCGGGTCCGGGGCCAACGTCCTGACTTTC; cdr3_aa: CASSLSGSGANVLTF
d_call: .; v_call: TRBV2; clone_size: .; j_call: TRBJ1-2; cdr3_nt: TGTGCCAGCAGTGGCCCCGGACACCAGGGAAGCACCTTC; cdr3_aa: CASSGPGHQGSTF
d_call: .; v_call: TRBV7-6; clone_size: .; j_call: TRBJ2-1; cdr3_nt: TGTGCCAGCAGCTTAGCGCGGGGAACCCTACTACGCAATGAGCAGTTCTTC; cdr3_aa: CASSLARGTLLRNEQFF
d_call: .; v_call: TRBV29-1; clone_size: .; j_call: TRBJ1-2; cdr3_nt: TGCAGCGTTGAAGACAGGCGGGGCTACACCTTC; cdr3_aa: CSVEDRRGYTF
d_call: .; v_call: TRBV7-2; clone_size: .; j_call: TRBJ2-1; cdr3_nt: TGTGCCAGCAGCGTGAGCGGGTGGACCTCGGGCGAGCAGTTCTTC; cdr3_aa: CASSVSGWTSGEQFF
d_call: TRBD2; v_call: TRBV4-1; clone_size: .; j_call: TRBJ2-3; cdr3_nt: TGCGCCAGCAGCCCTACCGGGGGGGCCTCTTTCACAGATACGCAGTATTTT; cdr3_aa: CASSPTGGASFTDTQYF
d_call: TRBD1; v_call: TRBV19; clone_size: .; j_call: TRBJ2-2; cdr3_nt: TGTGCCAGCGACCAGGGGGCCGGGGAGCTGTTTTTT; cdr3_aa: CASDQGAGELFF
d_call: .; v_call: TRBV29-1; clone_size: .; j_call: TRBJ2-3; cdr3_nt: TGCAGCGTTGTTTGGACGGGAAGTCCAGATACGCAGTATTTT; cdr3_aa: CSVVWTGSPDTQYF
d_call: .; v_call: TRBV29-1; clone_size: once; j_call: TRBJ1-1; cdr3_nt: TGCAGCGTTGAAGATCCGGGGGGCTTGTCCACTGAAGCTTTCTTT; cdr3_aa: CSVEDPGGLSTEAFF
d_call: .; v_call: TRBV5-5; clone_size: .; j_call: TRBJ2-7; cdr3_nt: TGTGCCAGCAGCTCCGACGGGTTCTACGAGCAGTACTTC; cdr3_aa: CASSSDGFYEQYF
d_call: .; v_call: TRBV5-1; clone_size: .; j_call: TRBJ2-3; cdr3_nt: TGCGCCAGCAGCGCAGGACGAAGGGAGGGCACAGATACGCAGTATTTT; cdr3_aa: CASSAGRREGTDTQYF
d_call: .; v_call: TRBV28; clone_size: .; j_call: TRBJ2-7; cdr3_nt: TGTGCCAGCATTTCCAGGGGGGCCTATTACGAGCAGTACTTC; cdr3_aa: CASISRGAYYEQYF
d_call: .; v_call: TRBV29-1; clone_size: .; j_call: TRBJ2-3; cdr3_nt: TGCAGCGTTGATCGGGGGATGGGCACAGATACGCAGTATTTT; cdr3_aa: CSVDRGMGTDTQYF
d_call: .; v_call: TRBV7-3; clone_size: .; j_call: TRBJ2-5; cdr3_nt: TGTGCCAGCAGCCAAGGGGTGGGGTTCCAAGAGACCCAGTACTTC; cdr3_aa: CASSQGVGFQETQYF
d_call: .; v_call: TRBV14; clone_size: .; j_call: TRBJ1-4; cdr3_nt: TGTGCCAGCAGCCAAGATGTCACGAATCCGCTGTTTTTT; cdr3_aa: CASSQDVTNPLFF
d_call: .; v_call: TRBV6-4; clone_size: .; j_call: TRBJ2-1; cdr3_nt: TGTGCCAGCAGTGACTTACAGGGAACGGTGGATGAGCAGTTCTTC; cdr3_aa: CASSDLQGTVDEQFF
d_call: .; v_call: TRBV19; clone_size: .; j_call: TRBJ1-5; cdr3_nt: TGTGCCAGTAGTATTATACGGACAGAAAATCAGCCCCAGCATTTT; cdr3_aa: CASSIIRTENQPQHF
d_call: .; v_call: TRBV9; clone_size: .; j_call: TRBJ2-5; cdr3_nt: TGTGCCAGCAGCGCCACGGGCCCCGAGACCCAGTACTTC; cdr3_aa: CASSATGPETQYF
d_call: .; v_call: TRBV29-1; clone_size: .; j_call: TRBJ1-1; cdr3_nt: TGCAGCGTTGGAGCCAAGGGGGGATTGAACACTGAAGCTTTCTTT; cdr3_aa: CSVGAKGGLNTEAFF
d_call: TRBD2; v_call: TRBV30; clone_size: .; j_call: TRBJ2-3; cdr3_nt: TGTGCCTGGAGTGGGGCTAGCGGGGGGCCGGCAGGTCACACAGATACGCAGTATTTT; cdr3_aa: CAWSGASGGPAGHTDTQYF
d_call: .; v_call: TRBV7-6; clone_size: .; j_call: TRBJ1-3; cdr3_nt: TGTGCCAGCAGCCCGGACGACGACTCTGGAAACACCATATATTTT; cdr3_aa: CASSPDDDSGNTIYF
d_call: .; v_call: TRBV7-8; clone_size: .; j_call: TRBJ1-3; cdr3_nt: TGTGCCAGCAGCCCCTCCACAGGGTTCGGAAACACCATATATTTT; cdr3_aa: CASSPSTGFGNTIYF
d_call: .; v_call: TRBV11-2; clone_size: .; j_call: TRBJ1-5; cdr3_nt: TGTGCCAGCAGCTTAGATAGCGCGGCGTATCAGCCCCAGCATTTT; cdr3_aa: CASSLDSAAYQPQHF
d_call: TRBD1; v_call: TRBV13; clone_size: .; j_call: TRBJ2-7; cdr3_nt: TGTGCCAGCAGCCCCGGGACAGGATCCTACGAGCAGTACTTC; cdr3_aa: CASSPGTGSYEQYF
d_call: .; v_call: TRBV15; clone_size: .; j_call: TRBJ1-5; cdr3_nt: TGTGCCACCAGCAGAGTACAGGGTCCAAGCGAGGCCCAGCATTTT; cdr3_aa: CATSRVQGPSEAQHF
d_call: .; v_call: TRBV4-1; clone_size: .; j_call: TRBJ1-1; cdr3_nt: TGCGCCAGCAGCCAAGTAGGCCCCTCTGAAGCTTTCTTT; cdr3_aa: CASSQVGPSEAFF
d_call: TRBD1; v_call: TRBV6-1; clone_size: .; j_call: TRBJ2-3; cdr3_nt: TGTGCCAGCAGTGATCAGACAGGGGGCTATACAGATACGCAGTATTTT; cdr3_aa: CASSDQTGGYTDTQYF
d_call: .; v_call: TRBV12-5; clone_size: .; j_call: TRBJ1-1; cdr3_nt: TGTGCTAGTGGTTTGGAAAGGACGACTGAAGCTTTCTTT; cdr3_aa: CASGLERTTEAFF
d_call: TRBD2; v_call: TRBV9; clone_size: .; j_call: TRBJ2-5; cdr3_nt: TGTGCCAGCAGCCCAAGTAGGAGCGGGGGAGAGACCCAGTACTTC; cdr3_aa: CASSPSRSGGETQYF
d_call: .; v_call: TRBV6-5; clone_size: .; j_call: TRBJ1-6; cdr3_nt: TGTGCCAGCAGTTACTCTAAGGCCCACGGAAGTCTTCCCCTCCACTTT; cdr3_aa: CASSYSKAHGSLPLHF
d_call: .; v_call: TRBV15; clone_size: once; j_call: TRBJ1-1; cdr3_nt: TGTGCCACCAGCAGAGTGGTAGGCGCTGCTTTCTTT; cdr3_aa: CATSRVVGAAFF
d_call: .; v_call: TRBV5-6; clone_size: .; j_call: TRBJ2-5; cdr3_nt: TGTGCCAGCAGCTTGGTGGCATCGCAAGAGACCCAGTACTTC; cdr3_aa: CASSLVASQETQYF
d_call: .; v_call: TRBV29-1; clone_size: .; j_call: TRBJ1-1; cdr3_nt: TGCAGCGCCCCGAGTGGGGCAGTAGCTTTCTTT; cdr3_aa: CSAPSGAVAFF
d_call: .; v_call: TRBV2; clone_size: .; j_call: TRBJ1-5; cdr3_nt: TGTGCCAGCAGGGAGAGCTATAGCAATCAGCCCCAGCATTTT; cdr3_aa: CASRESYSNQPQHF
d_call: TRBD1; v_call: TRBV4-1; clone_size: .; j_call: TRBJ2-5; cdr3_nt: TGCGCCAGCAGCCAAGGAGGGGGCCGGGAGACCCAGTACTTC; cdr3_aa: CASSQGGGRETQYF
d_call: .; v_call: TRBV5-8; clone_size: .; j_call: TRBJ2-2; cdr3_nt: TGTGCCAGCAGCTTGGGGTTGGTGACCACCGGGGAGCTGTTTTTT; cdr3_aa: CASSLGLVTTGELFF
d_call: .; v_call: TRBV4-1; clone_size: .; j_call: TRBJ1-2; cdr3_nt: TGCGCCAGCAGCCAAGATGGCAGAGAGACTTACGGCTACACCTTC; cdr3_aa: CASSQDGRETYGYTF
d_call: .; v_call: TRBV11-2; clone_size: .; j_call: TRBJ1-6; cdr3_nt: TGTGCCAGCAGCCCGATCCGGGAAGATAATTCACCCCTCCACTTT; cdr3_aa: CASSPIREDNSPLHF
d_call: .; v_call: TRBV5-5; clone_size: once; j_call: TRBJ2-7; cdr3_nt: TGTGCCAGCAGCTTGGACAGCCGTCGCGAGCAGTACTTC; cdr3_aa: CASSLDSRREQYF
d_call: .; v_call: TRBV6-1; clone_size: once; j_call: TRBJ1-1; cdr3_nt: TGTGCCAGCTCCACGGGGTATCACACTGAAGCTTTCTTT; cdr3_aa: CASSTGYHTEAFF
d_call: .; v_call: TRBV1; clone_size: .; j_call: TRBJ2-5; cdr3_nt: TGCACCAGCAGCCTCGTTAACAGGGGGCCCCAGACCCAGTACTTC; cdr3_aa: CTSSLVNRGPQTQYF
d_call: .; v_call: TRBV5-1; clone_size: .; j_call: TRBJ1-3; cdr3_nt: TGCGCCAGCAGCTTGGACCCCATGTGGGACGGAATATATTTT; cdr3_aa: CASSLDPMWDGIYF
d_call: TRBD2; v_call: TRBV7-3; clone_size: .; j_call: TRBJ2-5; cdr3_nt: TGTGCCAGCAGCTTAAGTTTGGCTAGCGGCCAAGAGACCCAGTACTTC; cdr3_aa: CASSLSLASGQETQYF
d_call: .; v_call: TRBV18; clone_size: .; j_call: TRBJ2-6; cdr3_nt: TGTGCCAGCTCGCGGTCGAGCTCTGGGGCCAACGTCCTGACTTTC; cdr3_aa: CASSRSSSGANVLTF
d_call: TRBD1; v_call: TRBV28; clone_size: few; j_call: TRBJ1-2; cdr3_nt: TGTGCCAGCGGGAACGACAGGGTTCAGTCTGGCTACACCTTC; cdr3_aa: CASGNDRVQSGYTF
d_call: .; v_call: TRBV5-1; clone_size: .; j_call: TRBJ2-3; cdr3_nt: TGCGCCAGCAGCTTGACCGGACTAGGGGGCAACACAGATACGCAGTATTTT; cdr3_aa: CASSLTGLGGNTDTQYF
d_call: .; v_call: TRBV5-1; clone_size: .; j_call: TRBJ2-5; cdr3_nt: TGCGCCAGCAGCTTGGGGGGGATACAAGAGACCCAGTACTTC; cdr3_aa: CASSLGGIQETQYF
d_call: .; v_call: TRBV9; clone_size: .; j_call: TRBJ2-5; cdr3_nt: TGTGCCAGCAGCGTAGATGAGACCCAGTACTTC; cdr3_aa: CASSVDETQYF
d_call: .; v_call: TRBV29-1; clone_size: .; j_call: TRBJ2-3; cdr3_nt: TGCAGCGCCTCGGGCAGGGCTAGCACAGATACGCAGTATTTT; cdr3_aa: CSASGRASTDTQYF
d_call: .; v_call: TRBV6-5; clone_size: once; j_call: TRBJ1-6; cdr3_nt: TGTGCCAGCAGACTAGACAGCCATAATTCACCCCTCCACTTT; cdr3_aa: CASRLDSHNSPLHF
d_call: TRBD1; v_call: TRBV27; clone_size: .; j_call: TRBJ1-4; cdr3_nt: TGTGCCAGCAGTTTTAGACAGGGAGTAGAAAAACTGTTTTTT; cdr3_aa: CASSFRQGVEKLFF